This TCR beta chain was sequenced for a study of metastatic and nonmetastatic thyroid tumors. Using MiXCR, TCRdb re-called clones from the PCR reads. The sample has approximately 7,700 clones; roughly a quarter are singletons. The CDR3 extends over 11 amino acids. In germline, CDR1 is SGDLS, CDR2 YYNGEE. The V end lost 3 bases, the J end lost 2 bases, and 3 bases lay between the germline ends. There were no patients who had received any treatment before thyroid surgery. The chain links TRBV9 to TRBJ2-7; D unclear. The sample was tumor tissue. The sequence came from a female donor with papillary thyroid cancer or a benign thyroid nodule (not recorded which). Some clones in this sample may be carry-over from other donors' samples. The CDR3 here is CASSDAYEQYF. In DNA, the CDR3 is TGTGCCAGCAGCGACGCCTACGAGCAGTACTTC.